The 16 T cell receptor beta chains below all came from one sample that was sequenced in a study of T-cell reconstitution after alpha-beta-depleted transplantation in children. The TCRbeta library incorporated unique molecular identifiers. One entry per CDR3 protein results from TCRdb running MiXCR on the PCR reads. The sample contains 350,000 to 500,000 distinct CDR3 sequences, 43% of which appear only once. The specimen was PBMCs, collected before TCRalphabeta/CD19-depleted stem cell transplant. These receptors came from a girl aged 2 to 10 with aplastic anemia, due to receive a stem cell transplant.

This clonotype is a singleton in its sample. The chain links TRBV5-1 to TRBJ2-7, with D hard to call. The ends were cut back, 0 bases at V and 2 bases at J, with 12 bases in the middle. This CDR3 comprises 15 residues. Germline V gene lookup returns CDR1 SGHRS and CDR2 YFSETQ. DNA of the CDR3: TGCGCCAGCAGCTTGGCCGGTAAGGGAACCTACGAGCAGTACTTC. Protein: CASSLAGKGTYEQYF.

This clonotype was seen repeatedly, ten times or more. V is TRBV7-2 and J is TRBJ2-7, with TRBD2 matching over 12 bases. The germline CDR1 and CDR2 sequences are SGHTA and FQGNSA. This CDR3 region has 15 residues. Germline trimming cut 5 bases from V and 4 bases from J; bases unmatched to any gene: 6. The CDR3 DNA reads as TGTGCCAGCAGCCACCTAGCGGGAGGGCGGTACGAGCAGTACTTC. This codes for CASSHLAGGRYEQYF.

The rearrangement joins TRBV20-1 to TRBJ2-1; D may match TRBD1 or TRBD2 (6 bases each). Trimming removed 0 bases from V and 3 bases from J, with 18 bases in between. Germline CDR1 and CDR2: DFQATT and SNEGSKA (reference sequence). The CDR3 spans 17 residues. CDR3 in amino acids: CSAREGGGKRSYNEQFF. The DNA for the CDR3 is TGCAGTGCTAGAGAGGGGGGCGGGAAGAGGAGCTACAATGAGCAGTTCTTC.

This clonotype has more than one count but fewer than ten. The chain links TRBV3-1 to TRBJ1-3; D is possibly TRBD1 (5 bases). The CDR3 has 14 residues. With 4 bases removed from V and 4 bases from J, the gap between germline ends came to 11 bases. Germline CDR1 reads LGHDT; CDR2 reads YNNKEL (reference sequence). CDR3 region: CASSPREYGNTIYF. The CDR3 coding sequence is TGTGCCAGCAGCCCCAGGGAGTACGGAAACACCATATATTTT.

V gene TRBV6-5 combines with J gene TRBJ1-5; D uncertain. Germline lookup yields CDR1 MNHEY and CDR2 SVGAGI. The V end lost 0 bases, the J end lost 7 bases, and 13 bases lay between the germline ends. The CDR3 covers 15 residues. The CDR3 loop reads CASSYSAGVRQPQHF. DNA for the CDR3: TGTGCCAGCAGTTACTCGGCTGGGGTCCGGCAGCCCCAGCATTTT.

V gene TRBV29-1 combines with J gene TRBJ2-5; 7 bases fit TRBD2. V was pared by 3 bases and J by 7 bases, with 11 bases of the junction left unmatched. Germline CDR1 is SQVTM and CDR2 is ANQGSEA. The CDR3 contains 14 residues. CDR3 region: CSVDGGTSRRTQYF. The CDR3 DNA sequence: TGCAGCGTTGACGGGGGGACCTCCCGGAGGACCCAGTACTTC.

CDR3 residues: CASSLGRGQIYGYTF. The CDR3 bases are TGTGCCAGCAGCTTGGGGAGGGGACAGATTTATGGCTACACCTTC. The J gene is TRBJ1-2, the V gene TRBV5-4, with TRBD1 matching over 7 bases. CDR1 is SGHNT, CDR2 YYREEE, per germline (reference sequence). V dropped 0 bases and J dropped 5; count of bases not matched to a gene: 7. This CDR3 comprises 15 residues.

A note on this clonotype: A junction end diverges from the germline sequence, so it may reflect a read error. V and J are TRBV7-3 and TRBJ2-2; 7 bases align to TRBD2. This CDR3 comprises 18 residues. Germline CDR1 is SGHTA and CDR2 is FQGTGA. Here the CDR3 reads CASSPSRLAASNTGELSF. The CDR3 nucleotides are TGTGCCAGCAGCCCTAGCCGGCTAGCGGCTTCGAACACCGGGGAGCTGTCTTTT. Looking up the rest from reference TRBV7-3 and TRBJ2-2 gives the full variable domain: GAGVSQTPSNKVTEKGKYVELRCDPISGHTALYWYRQSLGQGPEFLIYFQGTGAADDSGLPNDRFFAVRPEGSVSTLKIQRTERGDSAVYLCASSPSRLAASNTGELSFGEGSRLTVL.

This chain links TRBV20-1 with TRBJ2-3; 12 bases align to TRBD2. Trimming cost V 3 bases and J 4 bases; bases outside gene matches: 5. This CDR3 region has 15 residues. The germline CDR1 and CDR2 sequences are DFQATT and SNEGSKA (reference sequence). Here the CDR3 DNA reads TGCAGTGCTAGTCGGACTAGCGGGGCGTCAGATACGCAGTATTTT. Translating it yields CSASRTSGASDTQYF.

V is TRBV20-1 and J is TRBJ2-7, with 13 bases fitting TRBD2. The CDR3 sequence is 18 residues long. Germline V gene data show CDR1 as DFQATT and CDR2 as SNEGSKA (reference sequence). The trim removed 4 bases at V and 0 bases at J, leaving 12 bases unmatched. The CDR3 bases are TGCAGTGCTACTGTTTTACCGGGACTAGCGGGACGCTCCTACGAGCAGTACTTC. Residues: CSATVLPGLAGRSYEQYF.

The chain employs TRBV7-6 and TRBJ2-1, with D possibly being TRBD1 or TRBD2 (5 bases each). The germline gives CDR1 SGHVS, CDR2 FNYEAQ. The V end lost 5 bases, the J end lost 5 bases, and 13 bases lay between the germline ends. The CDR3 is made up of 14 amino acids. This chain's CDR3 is CASSRVRGNNEQFF. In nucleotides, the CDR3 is TGTGCCAGCAGCCGCGTGAGGGGAAACAATGAGCAGTTCTTC.

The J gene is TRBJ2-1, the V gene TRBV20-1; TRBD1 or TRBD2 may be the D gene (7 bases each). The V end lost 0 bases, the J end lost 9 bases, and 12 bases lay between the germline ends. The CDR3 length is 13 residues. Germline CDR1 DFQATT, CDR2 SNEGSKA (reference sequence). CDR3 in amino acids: CSARDPRGGEQFF. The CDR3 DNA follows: TGCAGTGCTAGAGATCCCAGGGGGGGTGAGCAGTTCTTC.

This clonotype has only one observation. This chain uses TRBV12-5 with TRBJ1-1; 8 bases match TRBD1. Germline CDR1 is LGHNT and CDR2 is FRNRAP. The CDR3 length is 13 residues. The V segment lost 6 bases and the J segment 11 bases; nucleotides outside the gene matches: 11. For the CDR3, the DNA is TGTGCTAGTGGCACTAACAGGGGGACCGAGGCTTTCTTT. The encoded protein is CASGTNRGTEAFF.

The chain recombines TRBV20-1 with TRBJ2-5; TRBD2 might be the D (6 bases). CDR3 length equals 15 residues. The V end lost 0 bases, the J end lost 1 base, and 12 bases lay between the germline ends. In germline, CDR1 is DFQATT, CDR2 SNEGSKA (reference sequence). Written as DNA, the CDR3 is TGCAGTGCTAGAGATTATCGGGACTCCCAAGAGACCCAGTACTTC. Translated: CSARDYRDSQETQYF.

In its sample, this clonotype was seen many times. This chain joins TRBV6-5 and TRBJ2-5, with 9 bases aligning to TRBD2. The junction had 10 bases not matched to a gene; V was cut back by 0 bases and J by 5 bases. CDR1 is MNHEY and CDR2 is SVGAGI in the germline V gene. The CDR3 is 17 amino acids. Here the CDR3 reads CASSYSNSGSQGETQYF. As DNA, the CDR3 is TGTGCCAGCAGTTACTCGAATAGCGGGAGCCAAGGGGAGACCCAGTACTTC.

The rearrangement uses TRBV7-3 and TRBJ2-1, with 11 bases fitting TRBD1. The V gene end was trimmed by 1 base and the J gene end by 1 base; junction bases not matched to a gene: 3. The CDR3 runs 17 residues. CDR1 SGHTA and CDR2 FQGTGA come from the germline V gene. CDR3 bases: TGTGCCAGCAGCTTAAGGGGACAGGGGGGGTCCTACAATGAGCAGTTCTTC. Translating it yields CASSLRGQGGSYNEQFF.